The 16 T cell receptor beta chains below were found in one sample sequenced in a study of cytotoxic CD8 clonotypes in ibrutinib-treated CLL. Profiling relied on immunoSEQ multiplex PCR, and the TCRdb table lists in-frame clones only, not all of them. The profile covers about 17,000 clones, with about 61% appearing a single time and roughly 25% taken by the ten largest. The sequenced sample was PBMCs, obtained after 12 months of ibrutinib treatment. The receptors were gathered from a human donor with chronic lymphocytic leukemia.

This sequence joins TRBV6-1 and TRBJ2-7; perhaps TRBD2 as D (5 bases). The germline V gene encodes CDR1 MNHNS and CDR2 SASEGT. The V gene lost 7 bases and the J gene lost 2 bases, with 12 bases spanning the gap. The CDR3 has 13 residues. CDR3 nucleotides: TGTGCCAGCACCGAGGGCGTCACCTACGAGCAGTACTTC. This codes for CASTEGVTYEQYF.

This rearrangement joins TRBV27 to TRBJ1-5; unclear D gene. Germline V lookup: CDR1 MNHEY, CDR2 SMNVEV (reference sequence). Trimming took off 3 bases at V and 5 bases at J, with 5 bases between the two ends. CDR3 size: 12 residues. Here the CDR3 reads CASSFLDQPQHF. Here the CDR3 DNA reads TGTGCCAGCAGTTTTTTGGATCAGCCCCAGCATTTT.

The chain employs TRBV4-1 and TRBJ2-2; D is ambiguous. CDR3 length: 15 amino acids. Per the germline V gene, CDR1 is MGHRA and CDR2 is YSYEKL. With 1 base removed from V and 1 base from J, the gap between germline ends came to 7 bases. The chain's CDR3 is CASSQVDRNTGELFF. Here the CDR3 DNA reads TGCGCCAGCAGCCAAGTGGACCGGAACACCGGGGAGCTGTTTTTT.

The chain links TRBV5-1 to TRBJ2-1, with TRBD2 matching 7 bases. In germline, CDR1 is SGHRS, CDR2 YFSETQ. The CDR3 has 18 residues. V lost 4 bases, J lost 4 bases, and 17 bases stayed unmatched. The CDR3 bases are TGCGCCAGCAGCCCCGGGCCTGGGCGGGAGACATTATACAATGAGCAGTTCTTC. Translation: CASSPGPGRETLYNEQFF.

The V and J genes are TRBV6-1 and TRBJ2-1; a weak D match, TRBD2 (6 bases). Between the trimmed V and J ends, which lost 7 bases and 10 bases, there was a span of 20 bases. The length of the CDR3 is 14 residues. Germline V CDR1 and CDR2: MNHNS, SASEGT. DNA for the CDR3: TGTGCCAGCACTACCCCGCGGGGTGGAGGCGAGCAGTTCTTC. Its protein product is CASTTPRGGGEQFF.

J is TRBJ2-7 and V is TRBV28; D is perhaps TRBD1 or TRBD2 (5 bases each). There are 13 residues in the CDR3. V lost 10 bases and J 1 base, leaving 14 bases between the germline ends. Germline V gives CDR1 MDHEN, CDR2 SYDVKM. The CDR3 DNA is TGTGCCACATCCGGGACCCCTTCCTACGAGCAGTACTTC. Residues: CATSGTPSYEQYF.

V is TRBV5-4 and J is TRBJ2-1; 8 bases map to TRBD2. The length of the CDR3 is 16 residues. Germline V gene lookup returns CDR1 SGHNT and CDR2 YYREEE (reference sequence). J was trimmed by 9 bases and V by 5 bases; bases with no gene match: 16. The CDR3 nucleotides are TGTGCCAGCAGACTTATGGGGTCGGGAGGGCCGGGTGAGCAGTTCTTC. Encoded protein: CASRLMGSGGPGEQFF.

The chain uses TRBV18 and TRBJ1-2; D is unclear. The CDR3 runs 14 residues. Germline V lookup: CDR1 KGHSH, CDR2 LQKENI. V dropped 0 bases and J dropped 8 bases, with 13 bases sitting between them. The chain's CDR3 is CASSPPAHRVGYTF. The CDR3 nucleotides are TGTGCCAGCTCACCACCGGCGCACCGGGTGGGCTACACCTTC.

J is TRBJ2-7 and V is TRBV29-1, with no clear D. CDR1 and CDR2 (germline): SQVTM, ANQGSEA. The CDR3 runs to 12 residues. V was trimmed by 3 bases and J by 4 bases, leaving 10 bases between them. This chain's CDR3 is CSVEKTSYEQYF. In DNA, the CDR3 is TGCAGCGTTGAGAAGACATCATACGAGCAGTACTTC.

The V gene is TRBV30, the J gene TRBJ2-1; 10 nucleotides match TRBD2. Germline CDR1 reads GTSNPN; CDR2 reads SVGIG (reference sequence). The CDR3 has 15 amino acids. The trim removed 2 bases at V and 3 bases at J, leaving 4 bases unmatched. CDR3 DNA: TGTGCCTGGAGTCAAATAGCGGGAGGCTACAATGAGCAGTTCTTC. It translates to CAWSQIAGGYNEQFF.

The table lists this clone with a few counts. V usage is TRBV6-5 and J usage is TRBJ1-2; unclear D gene. Looked up from germline, CDR1 is MNHEY and CDR2 is SVGAGI. Trimming cost V 7 bases and J 2 bases, with 17 bases left between them. CDR3 size: 15 residues. The CDR3 DNA is TGTGCCAGCACTCTGGATGGCTACACGAACTATGGCTACACCTTC. Translated, it gives CASTLDGYTNYGYTF.

This clone came up once. The chain is built from TRBV9 and TRBJ2-5; 9 nucleotides line up with TRBD2. The CDR3 is made up of 15 amino acids. V lost 0 bases, J lost 5 bases, and 5 bases stayed unmatched. Germline CDR1 and CDR2: SGDLS and YYNGEE. The chain's CDR3 is CASSVDQREVETQYF. CDR3 DNA sequence: TGTGCCAGCAGCGTAGATCAGCGGGAGGTGGAGACCCAGTACTTC.

The chain uses TRBV28 and TRBJ1-2; TRBD1 matches 9 bases. The germline gives CDR1 MDHEN, CDR2 SYDVKM. The CDR3 is made up of 13 amino acids. V lost 8 bases, J lost 4 bases, and 5 bases stayed unmatched. This chain's CDR3 is CASATGGGYGYTF. The CDR3 DNA reads as TGTGCCAGCGCAACAGGGGGCGGCTATGGCTACACCTTC.

The chain employs TRBV6-1 and TRBJ1-2; weak D call: TRBD1 (6 bases). The CDR3 is 15 amino acids. In germline, CDR1 is MNHNS, CDR2 SASEGT. Trimming left V 8 bases short and J 0 bases short, with 16 bases between. CDR3 bases: TGTGCCAGCCGGGACACCGGAGGAGCTAACTATGGCTACACCTTC. Translating gives CASRDTGGANYGYTF.

The chain has TRBV6-5 and TRBJ2-4; D remains unclear. The length of the CDR3 is 15 residues. Germline loops: CDR1 MNHEY, CDR2 SVGAGI. V shed 0 bases and J shed 0 bases, with 6 bases lying between them. Here the CDR3 reads CASSYSTVAKNIQYF. The CDR3 region has the DNA TGTGCCAGCAGTTACTCGACTGTAGCCAAAAACATTCAGTACTTC.

The V call is TRBV6-1, the J call TRBJ1-4; D unclear. The CDR3 has 14 amino acids. The V gene's germline CDR1 is MNHNS and CDR2 SASEGT. Trimming removed 1 base at V and 8 bases at J, with 11 bases between. CDR3 sequence reads: CASSEVGYLEKLFF. CDR3 DNA: TGTGCCAGCAGTGAAGTAGGATATCTAGAAAAACTGTTTTTT.